This T cell receptor (beta chain) was documented in a study of blood T cell repertoires in COVID-19. Turning to the study itself: Both acute and convalescent COVID-19 samples were obtained from the United States, Italy and Spain. Nucleic acid was either cDNA or gDNA, and it came from T cells, B-cell-depleted T cells, or PBMCs.

Trimming at V came to 1 base and at J to 0 bases, leaving 15 bases not matched to a gene. The CDR3 runs to 21 residues. Germline CDR1 MNHEY, CDR2 SMNVEV (reference sequence). This clone was counted between two and nine times. In the study's own analysis: From reference gene primer amplification, estimates of nucleated cell counts were derived. Clones were read by immunoSEQ multiplex PCR, and TCRdb kept only the in-frame ones, dropping some. Clone size and V and J calls were adopted from that table, with D and trimming inferred from the DNA. This sample has approximately 250,000 clones, with over 75% found just once. Study members were between about 18 and 100 years old and lived in 24 US regions.

Specimen: PBMCs or T cells enriched from blood (not recorded which). The source of this sequence is a woman between 45 and 65 years old with acute COVID-19. The chain combines TRBV27 with TRBJ1-5; 10 nucleotides line up with TRBD1. The CDR3 DNA follows: TGTGCCAGCAGTTTATATTTTCCCGGGGACAGGGGCCTTTATAGCAATCAGCCCCAGCATTTT. Protein product: CASSLYFPGDRGLYSNQPQHF.